This T cell receptor beta chain was recovered during a study of vaccination effects on CD4 cells after COVID-19. V lost 1 base and J 7 bases, leaving 11 bases between the germline ends. This CDR3 comprises 12 residues. Germline assignment: CDR1 GTSNPN and CDR2 SVGIG (reference sequence). Note on this clone: Its target is not known.

Sequencing used immunoSEQ multiplex PCR; TCRdb keeps in-frame clones, though not all of them. This sample has 25,000 to 35,000 clones, with 75% to 90% found just once. Prior to sequencing, the ViraFEST assay stimulated PBMC with viral peptide pools, which expanded the antigen-specific CD4+ T cells. The culture ran for 10 days, and then CD4+ T cells were isolated. All study participants received two doses of BNT162b2 or mRNA-1273 vaccine. The clonotype was recovered from a human donor who received a COVID-19 vaccine. Some clones in this sample may be carry-over from other donors' samples. The rearrangement uses TRBV30 and TRBJ2-7; tentative D call: TRBD1 (6 bases). Sequenced here: CD4+ T cells from PBMCs cultured with SARS-CoV-2 spike peptides, sampled after COVID-19 vaccination. The CDR3 reads CAWSGGGGEQYV. The CDR3 DNA follows: TGTGCCTGGAGTGGAGGGGGTGGTGAGCAGTACGTC.